This T cell receptor (beta chain) was documented in a study of blood T cell repertoires in COVID-19. About the research overall: PBMCs, B-cell-depleted T cells, or T cells were the source of the cDNA or gDNA that made up the material.

CDR1 DFQATT and CDR2 SNEGSKA come from the germline V gene (reference sequence). The CDR3 extends over 15 amino acids. V gave up 3 bases and J gave up 2 bases, with 14 bases separating them. Per the original data handling: How many nucleated cells were present was estimated from reference gene primer amplification. TCRdb's table, derived via immunoSEQ multiplex PCR, lists solely in-frame clones and lacks some. V and J calls and clone size are given by that table; D and trimming were obtained from the DNA. Here the sample spans 180,000 or so clones, 70% to 90% being singletons. This TCR derives from a man in his forties with active or convalescent COVID-19. The sequencing sample was made of peripheral blood. The chain combines TRBV20-1 with TRBJ1-5; a weak D match, TRBD1 (5 bases). The CDR3: CSASLSPGGNQPQHF. The CDR3 DNA is TGCAGTGCTAGTCTTTCTCCGGGGGGCAATCAGCCCCAGCATTTT.